This entry lists 25 T cell receptor beta chains sequenced from one sample in a study of Tregs in tolerant kidney transplant recipients (dated by TCRdb to the late 2010s). The library was obtained by the immunoSEQ multiplex PCR assay. Entries here come from immuneACCESS through TCRdb and include only in-frame sequences with V and J called. Some clones fail to appear in such tables; in the studies checked, an unresolved V gene covers under half of the shortfall, and the cause of the remainder is unknown. Counted in this sample were some 80,000 clones; 98% of them appeared once. The ten largest make up around 0.58% of the sample. The time point label for this specimen denotes: blood sample drawn before combined kidney and bone marrow transplant. This specimen consisted of CD4+ T cells from blood, obtained before the transplant. These receptors all stem from a human donor who received a combined kidney and bone marrow transplant.

The rearrangement uses TRBV21-1 and TRBJ2-7; the table assigns TRBD1, which was not confirmed against the DNA. TRBV21-1 is recorded as a pseudogene. CDR3 size: 14 residues. The CDR3, as DNA: TGTGCCAGCAGCGCGGGGACAGGGGATCACGAGCAGTACTTC. It is translated as CASSAGTGDHEQYF.

The sample holds one count of this clone. The chain couples TRBV7-2 to TRBJ2-6, with TRBD2 as a possible D gene (6 bases). The CDR3 is 16 residues long. Germline V gene lookup returns CDR1 SGHTA and CDR2 FQGNSA. V was pared by 1 base and J by 4 bases, with 11 bases between. The CDR3 loop is CASSLGGVSGANVLTF. In DNA form, the CDR3 reads TGTGCCAGCAGCTTAGGGGGGGTATCCGGGGCCAACGTCCTGACTTTC.

A single count supports this clone. The rearrangement uses TRBV2 and TRBJ2-5; possibly TRBD2 for D (5 bases). The V end lost 8 bases, the J end lost 1 base, and 11 bases lay between the germline ends. The CDR3 spans 13 residues. CDR1 is SNHLY and CDR2 is FYNNEI in the germline V gene. CDR3 nucleotide sequence: TGTGCCAGCGCCGGACTTGCCCAAGAGACCCAGTACTTC. Residues: CASAGLAQETQYF.

The chain couples TRBV27 to TRBJ2-7; tentative D call: TRBD2 (5 bases). The CDR3 length is 16 residues. Germline V gene sequence: CDR1 MNHEY, CDR2 SMNVEV (reference sequence). Deletions cut 1 base from V and 3 bases from J, with 16 bases between. The CDR3 loop reads CASSLFGPIASYEQYF. Here the CDR3 DNA reads TGTGCCAGCAGTTTATTTGGGCCGATAGCGAGCTACGAGCAGTACTTC.

The chain carries TRBV5-6 and TRBJ1-6; perhaps TRBD1 as D (6 bases). Between the trimmed V and J ends, which lost 6 bases and 0 bases, there was a span of 16 bases. This CDR3 contains 17 residues. Germline V CDR1 and CDR2: SGHDT, YYEEEE. The CDR3 nucleotides read TGTGCCAGCAACTTAAGGGGGGGCTCCTCCTATAATTCACCCCTCCACTTT. The encoded protein is CASNLRGGSSYNSPLHF.

The count of this clone is one. The chain links TRBV5-4 to TRBJ1-5; 9 bases agree with TRBD1. Germline V gives CDR1 SGHNT, CDR2 YYREEE (reference sequence). The CDR3 length is 16 residues. J lost 6 bases, V lost 2 bases, and 9 bases had no gene match. The CDR3 coding sequence is TGTGCCAGCAGCTTTAAGACAGGGGGGTTGGGTCAGCCCCAGCATTTT. This translates into CASSFKTGGLGQPQHF. Variable domain in full (rest from reference TRBV5-4 and TRBJ1-5): ETGVTQSPTHLIKTRGQQVTLRCSSQSGHNTVSWYQQALGQGPQFIFQYYREEENGRGNFPPRFSGLQFPNYSSELNVNALELDDSALYLCASSFKTGGLGQPQHFGDGTRLSIL.

V usage is TRBV7-2 and J usage is TRBJ2-7; weak D call: TRBD2 (5 bases). The CDR3 length is 14 residues. CDR1 is SGHTA, CDR2 FQGNSA, per germline. Trimming took off 4 bases at V and 1 base at J, with 11 bases between the two ends. The CDR3 bases are TGTGCCAGCAGCTCCCTCCGGGGATCCTACGAGCAGTACTTC. Translating gives CASSSLRGSYEQYF.

The chain joins TRBV6-5 to TRBJ2-7, with TRBD2 as a possible D gene (5 bases). Germline-derived CDR1 and CDR2 are MNHEY and SVGAGI. Trimming cost V 8 bases and J 5 bases, with 19 bases left between them. This CDR3 has 14 amino acids. This CDR3 is CASSTTNSGHEQYF. The CDR3 nucleotides are TGTGCCAGCTCTACGACTAATTCTGGTCACGAGCAGTACTTC.

The chain recombines TRBV19 with TRBJ2-7; tentatively, D is TRBD2 (7 bases). Germline assignment: CDR1 LNHDA and CDR2 SQIVND (reference sequence). The CDR3 covers 14 residues. The V and J ends lost 5 bases and 1 base respectively, with 12 bases between them. The CDR3 DNA reads TGTGCCAGTAGTTTGGGGGGGCCATCCTACGAGCAGTACTTC. This sequence encodes CASSLGGPSYEQYF. The full variable domain, rest sourced from reference TRBV19 and TRBJ2-7, is DGGITQSPKYLFRKEGQNVTLSCEQNLNHDAMYWYRQDPGQGLRLIYYSQIVNDFQKGDIAEGYSVSREKKESFPLTVTSAQKNPTAFYLCASSLGGPSYEQYFGPGTRLTVT.

This clone was seen once. This rearrangement joins TRBV2 to TRBJ2-4; 8 bases match TRBD2. Germline CDR1 and CDR2: SNHLY and FYNNEI. The V and J ends lost 6 bases and 2 bases, in that order; junction bases with no gene match: 3. This CDR3 comprises 14 residues. The CDR3 here is CASSPGGTKNIQYF. In nucleotides, the CDR3 is TGTGCCAGCAGCCCGGGGGGGACCAAAAACATTCAGTACTTC.

This clone is a singleton in its sample. Other DNA sequences within the sample encode an identical CDR3. The chain uses TRBV5-1 and TRBJ2-5; D uncertain. The CDR3 loop spans 11 amino acids. Trimming removed 4 bases from V and 5 bases from J, with 6 bases in between. Germline CDR1 is SGHRS and CDR2 is YFSETQ. The CDR3 DNA reads TGCGCCAGCAGCCTCGCGGAGACCCAGTACTTC. Translated: CASSLAETQYF.

The rearrangement joins TRBV19 to TRBJ1-2; no firm D call. The CDR3 is 14 residues long. The germline V gene has CDR1 LNHDA and CDR2 SQIVND (reference sequence). V was pared by 0 bases and J by 7 bases, with 12 bases between. The CDR3 DNA reads TGTGCCAGTAGTATAGATCAGTATACGGGTGGCTACACCTTC. Translating gives CASSIDQYTGGYTF.

In DNA, the CDR3 is TGTGCCAGCAGTTTTGACGGGAGTGGGCAGACCCAGTACTTC. Translation gives CASSFDGSGQTQYF. This chain joins TRBV6-6 and TRBJ2-5; tentative D call: TRBD2 (6 bases). CDR3 length equals 14 residues. Germline V lookup: CDR1 MNHNY, CDR2 SVGAGI (reference sequence). Trimming removed 4 bases at V and 6 bases at J, with 15 bases between.

The chain combines TRBV11-2 with TRBJ2-7, with D possibly being TRBD1 (6 bases). Trimming stripped 1 base from V and 4 bases from J, with 17 bases between. There are 16 residues in the CDR3. Germline V gives CDR1 SGHAT, CDR2 FQNNGV. The chain's CDR3 is CASSLGSQGHYYEQYF. CDR3 DNA sequence: TGTGCCAGCAGCTTAGGGTCCCAGGGACATTATTACGAGCAGTACTTC. Full variable domain (remainder filled in from reference TRBV11-2 and TRBJ2-7): EAGVAQSPRYKIIEKRQSVAFWCNPISGHATLYWYQQILGQGPKLLIQFQNNGVVDDSQLPKDRFSAERLKGVDSTLKIQPAKLEDSAVYLCASSLGSQGHYYEQYFGPGTRLTVT.

The V and J genes are TRBV2 and TRBJ2-1; TRBD2 agrees at 12 bases. This CDR3 spans 16 amino acids. Germline lookup yields CDR1 SNHLY and CDR2 FYNNEI. With V trimmed by 4 bases and J by 2 bases, 3 bases remained unmatched. In nucleotides, the CDR3 is TGTGCCAGCAGTGGACTAGCGGGAGTGGCCTACAATGAGCAGTTCTTC. This gives the protein CASSGLAGVAYNEQFF.

V gene TRBV11-2 combines with J gene TRBJ1-3, with TRBD1 as a possible D gene (5 bases). The germline V gene has CDR1 SGHAT and CDR2 FQNNGV. The CDR3 covers 14 residues. Deletions cut 4 bases from V and 6 bases from J, with 13 bases between. DNA for the CDR3: TGTGCCAGCAGCTCCATACGACAGCAAAACACCATATATTTT. Translation: CASSSIRQQNTIYF.

This clone came up once. This rearrangement joins TRBV15 to TRBJ2-5; 15 bases line up with TRBD2. J was trimmed by 4 bases and V by 1 base; bases with no gene match: 4. Germline assignment: CDR1 LNHNV and CDR2 YYDKDF (reference sequence). CDR3 length: 17 residues. This CDR3 reads CATSRVGLAGGGETQYF. The CDR3 DNA is TGTGCCACCAGCAGAGTAGGACTAGCGGGGGGGGGAGAGACCCAGTACTTC.

The chain is built from TRBV7-6 and TRBJ2-7; 7 bases fit TRBD2. The CDR3 is made up of 15 amino acids. V dropped 1 base and J dropped 3; count of bases not matched to a gene: 6. CDR1 SGHVS and CDR2 FNYEAQ come from the germline V gene. As DNA, the CDR3 is TGTGCCAGCAGCTTAGGAGGCGGGAGTAACTACGAGCAGTACTTC. It specifies CASSLGGGSNYEQYF.

Written as DNA, the CDR3 is TGTGCCAGTAGTATGGGTTTAGAAGACAGCAGAGTATCACCCCTCCACTTT. It specifies CASSMGLEDSRVSPLHF. This rearrangement joins TRBV19 to TRBJ1-6; D perhaps matches TRBD1 (5 bases). The CDR3 consists of 17 residues. Germline V lookup: CDR1 LNHDA, CDR2 SQIVND (reference sequence). Trimming removed 3 bases at V and 10 bases at J, with 22 bases between.

The V gene is TRBV10-3, the J gene TRBJ2-5, with 8 bases lining up with TRBD2. J gave up 1 base and V 4 bases, and 5 bases lay outside the gene matches. CDR3 length: 15 amino acids. Per the germline V gene, CDR1 is ENHRY and CDR2 is SYGVKD. Here the CDR3 reads CAISASREGQETQYF. CDR3 DNA: TGTGCCATCAGTGCCAGCCGGGAGGGCCAAGAGACCCAGTACTTC.

CDR3 sequence: CASSKVRTSGIYEQYF. As DNA, the CDR3 is TGTGCCAGCAGCAAAGTGAGGACTAGCGGAATTTACGAGCAGTACTTC. The V gene is TRBV21-1, the J gene TRBJ2-7; TRBD2 is the table's D call, not checked against the DNA. TRBV21-1 is a listed pseudogene. The CDR3 is 16 residues long.

CDR3 coding DNA: TGTGCCAGCTCACCACCATCGGGACAATACACAGATACGCAGTATTTT. This translates into CASSPPSGQYTDTQYF. The V call is TRBV18, the J call TRBJ2-3; TRBD1 might be the D (6 bases). The CDR3 has 16 amino acids. From germline, CDR1 is KGHSH and CDR2 LQKENI. Trimming took 0 bases from V and 2 from J, leaving 12 bases between them.

This clone was seen once. This rearrangement joins TRBV7-9 to TRBJ2-2; maybe TRBD1 (6 bases). Trimming removed 5 bases from V and 5 bases from J, with 9 bases in between. Looked up from germline, CDR1 is SEHNR and CDR2 is FQNEAQ (reference sequence). This CDR3 spans 13 amino acids. CDR3 bases: TGTGCCAGCAGCCGCACAGGGACCGGGGAGCTGTTTTTT. The encoded protein is CASSRTGTGELFF.

The J gene is TRBJ2-2, the V gene TRBV2; 8 nucleotides line up with TRBD2. Germline V gene sequence: CDR1 SNHLY, CDR2 FYNNEI. J gave up 2 bases and V 4 bases, and 3 bases lay outside the gene matches. There are 15 residues in the CDR3. CDR3 sequence (DNA): TGTGCCAGCAGTGCGGGGGGGCTTAACACCGGGGAGCTGTTTTTT. Translated, it gives CASSAGGLNTGELFF.

The rearrangement joins TRBV5-1 to TRBJ2-5, with 9 bases that match TRBD2. Trimming removed 0 bases from V and 4 bases from J; junction bases left unmatched: 7. CDR3 length: 16 amino acids. Germline loops: CDR1 SGHRS, CDR2 YFSETQ. The CDR3 protein is CASSLGPGLAGETQYF. DNA of the CDR3: TGCGCCAGCAGCTTGGGGCCGGGACTAGCTGGAGAGACCCAGTACTTC.